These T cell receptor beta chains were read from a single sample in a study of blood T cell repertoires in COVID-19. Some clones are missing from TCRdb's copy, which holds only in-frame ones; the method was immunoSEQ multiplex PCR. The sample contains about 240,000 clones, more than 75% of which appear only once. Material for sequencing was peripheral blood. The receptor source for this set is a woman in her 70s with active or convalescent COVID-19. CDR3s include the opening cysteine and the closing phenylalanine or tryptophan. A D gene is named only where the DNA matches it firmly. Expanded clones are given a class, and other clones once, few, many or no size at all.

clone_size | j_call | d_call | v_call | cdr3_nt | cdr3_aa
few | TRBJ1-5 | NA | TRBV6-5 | TGTGCCAGCCTCGGTCTATACCATCAGCCCCAGCATTTT | CASLGLYHQPQHF
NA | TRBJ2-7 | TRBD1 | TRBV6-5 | TGTGCCAGCAGTTACTCGATGGGGACAGGGGGCTACGAGCAGTACTTC | CASSYSMGTGGYEQYF
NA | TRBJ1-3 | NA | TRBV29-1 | TGCAGCGCTCTCAGGGCGGCCTCTGGCTCTGGAAACACCATATATTTT | CSALRAASGSGNTIYF
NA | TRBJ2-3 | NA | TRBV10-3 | TGTGCCATCACGGGAACAGATACGCAGTATTTT | CAITGTDTQYF
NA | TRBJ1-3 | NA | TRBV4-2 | TGTGCCAGCAGCCAAGAGGCCGCAGGGGCCATCTCTGGAAACACCATATATTTT | CASSQEAAGAISGNTIYF
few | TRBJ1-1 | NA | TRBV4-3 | TGCGCCAGCAGCCCATCTTGGGCGATGAACACTGAAGCTTTCTTT | CASSPSWAMNTEAFF
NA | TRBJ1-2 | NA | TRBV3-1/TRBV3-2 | TGTGCCAGCAGCCAAAACAGGGACGGCTACACCTTC | CASSQNRDGYTF
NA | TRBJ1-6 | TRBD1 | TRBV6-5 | TGTGCCAGCCAGCAGGGGGCGAATTCACCCCTCCACTTT | CASQQGANSPLHF
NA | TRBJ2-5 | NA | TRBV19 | TGTGCCAGTTCGACCGGCGGCCAAGAGACCCAGTACTTC | CASSTGGQETQYF
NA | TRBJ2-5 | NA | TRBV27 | TGTGCCAGCAGTCAAGAGGGGACCCAGTACTTC | CASSQEGTQYF
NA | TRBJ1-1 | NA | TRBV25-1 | TGTGCCAGCCCAACCTTCGGGGCTTTCTTT | CASPTFGAFF
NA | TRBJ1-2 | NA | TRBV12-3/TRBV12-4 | TGTGCCAGCAGCCTAAGGGGTGGCTACACCTTC | CASSLRGGYTF
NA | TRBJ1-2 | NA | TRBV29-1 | TGCAGCGTAACAGGAGCCCAAAGCCTCTATGGCTACACCTTC | CSVTGAQSLYGYTF
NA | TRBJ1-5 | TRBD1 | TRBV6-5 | TGTGCCAGCAGGGGGACAGGGAATTTGGTTCAGCCCCAGCATTTT | CASRGTGNLVQPQHF
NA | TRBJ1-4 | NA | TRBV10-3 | TGTGCCATCAGGGGGGGGCAGGGCAATGAAAAACTGTTTTTT | CAIRGGQGNEKLFF
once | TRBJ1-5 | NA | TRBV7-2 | TGTGCCAGCAGCTTAGGTCCGGGGCAGCCCCAGCATTTT | CASSLGPGQPQHF
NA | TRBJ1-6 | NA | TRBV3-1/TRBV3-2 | TGTGCCAGCAGCCAAGACGCCCAGGTTCCATCACCCCTCCACTTT | CASSQDAQVPSPLHF
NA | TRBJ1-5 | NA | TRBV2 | TGTGCCAGCAGTATTTTACAGGGAGGGGAGCCCCAGCATTTT | CASSILQGGEPQHF
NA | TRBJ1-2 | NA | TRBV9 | TGTGCCAGCAGCCCCTCCCCCGAGTACTATGGCTACACCTTC | CASSPSPEYYGYTF